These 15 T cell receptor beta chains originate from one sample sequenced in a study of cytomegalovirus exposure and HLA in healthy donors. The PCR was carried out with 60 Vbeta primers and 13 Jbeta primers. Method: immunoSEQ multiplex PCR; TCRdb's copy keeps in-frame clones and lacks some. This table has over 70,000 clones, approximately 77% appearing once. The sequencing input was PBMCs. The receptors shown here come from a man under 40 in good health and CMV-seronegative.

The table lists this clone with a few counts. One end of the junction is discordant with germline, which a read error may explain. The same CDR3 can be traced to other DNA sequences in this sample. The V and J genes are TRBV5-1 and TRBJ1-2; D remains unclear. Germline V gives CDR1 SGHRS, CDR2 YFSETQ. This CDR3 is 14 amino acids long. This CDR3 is CASSLEQDLYGYTF. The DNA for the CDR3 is TGTGCCAGCAGCCTAGAACAAGACCTCTATGGCTACACCTTC. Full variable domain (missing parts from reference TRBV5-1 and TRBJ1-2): KAGVTQTPRYLIKTRGQQVTLSCSPISGHRSVSWYQQTPGQGLQFLFEYFSETQRNKGNFPGRFSGRQFSNSRSEMNVSTLELGDSALYLCASSLEQDLYGYTFGSGTRLTVV.

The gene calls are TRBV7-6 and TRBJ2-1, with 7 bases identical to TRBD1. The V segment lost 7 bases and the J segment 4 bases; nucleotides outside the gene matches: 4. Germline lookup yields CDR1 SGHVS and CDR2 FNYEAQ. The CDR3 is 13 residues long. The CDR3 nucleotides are TGTGCCAGCACCGAGGGGGCTTACAATGAGCAGTTCTTC. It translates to CASTEGAYNEQFF.

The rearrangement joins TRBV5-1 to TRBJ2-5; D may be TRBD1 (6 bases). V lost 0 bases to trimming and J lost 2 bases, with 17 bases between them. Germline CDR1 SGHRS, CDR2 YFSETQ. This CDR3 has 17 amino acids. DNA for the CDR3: TGCGCCAGCAGCTTGGGGTTCGCTACAGGGATACAAGAGACCCAGTACTTC. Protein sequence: CASSLGFATGIQETQYF.

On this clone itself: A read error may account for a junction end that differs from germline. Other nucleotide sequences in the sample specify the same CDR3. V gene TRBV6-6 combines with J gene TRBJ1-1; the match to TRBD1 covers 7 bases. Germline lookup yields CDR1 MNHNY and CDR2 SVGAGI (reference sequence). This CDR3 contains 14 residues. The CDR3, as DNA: TGTGCCAGCAGGGGACAGACGGGGGACACTGAAGCCTTCTTT. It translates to CASRGQTGDTEAFF.

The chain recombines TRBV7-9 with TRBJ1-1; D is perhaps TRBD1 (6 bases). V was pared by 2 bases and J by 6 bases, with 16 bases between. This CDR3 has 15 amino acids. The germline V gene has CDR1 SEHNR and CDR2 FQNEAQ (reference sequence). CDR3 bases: TGTGCCAGCAGCTTAAGGGGCAGGGGAGTCGCTGAAGCTTTCTTT. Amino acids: CASSLRGRGVAEAFF. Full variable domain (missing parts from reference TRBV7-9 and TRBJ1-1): DTGVSQNPRHKITKRGQNVTFRCDPISEHNRLYWYRQTLGQGPEFLTYFQNEAQLEKSRLLSDRFSAERPKGSFSTLEIQRTEQGDSAMYLCASSLRGRGVAEAFFGQGTRLTVV.

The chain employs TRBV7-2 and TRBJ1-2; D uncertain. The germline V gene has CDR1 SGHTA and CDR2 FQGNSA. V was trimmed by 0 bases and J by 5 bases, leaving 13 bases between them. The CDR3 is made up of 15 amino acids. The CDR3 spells CASSLAYPPRYGYTF. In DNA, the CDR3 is TGTGCCAGCAGCTTAGCGTACCCCCCGAGATATGGCTACACCTTC.

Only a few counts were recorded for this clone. CDR3 sequence (DNA): TGTGCCAGCAGCCAACAGGGGGCCACTGAAAAACTGTTTTTT. It codes for CASSQQGATEKLFF. The chain carries TRBV5-4 and TRBJ1-4, with 9 bases fitting TRBD1. The CDR3 runs 14 residues. Trimming at V came to 4 bases and at J to 7 bases, leaving 5 bases not matched to a gene. Germline V gene data show CDR1 as SGHNT and CDR2 as YYREEE (reference sequence). Full variable domain (missing parts from reference TRBV5-4 and TRBJ1-4): ETGVTQSPTHLIKTRGQQVTLRCSSQSGHNTVSWYQQALGQGPQFIFQYYREEENGRGNFPPRFSGLQFPNYSSELNVNALELDDSALYLCASSQQGATEKLFFGSGTQLSVL.

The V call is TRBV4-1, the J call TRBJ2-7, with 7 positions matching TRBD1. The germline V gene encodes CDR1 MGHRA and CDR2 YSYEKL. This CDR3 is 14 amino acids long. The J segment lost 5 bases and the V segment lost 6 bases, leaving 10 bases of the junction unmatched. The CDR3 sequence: CASRSQGIKNEQYF. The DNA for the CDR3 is TGCGCCAGCAGGTCACAGGGGATTAAGAACGAGCAGTACTTC.

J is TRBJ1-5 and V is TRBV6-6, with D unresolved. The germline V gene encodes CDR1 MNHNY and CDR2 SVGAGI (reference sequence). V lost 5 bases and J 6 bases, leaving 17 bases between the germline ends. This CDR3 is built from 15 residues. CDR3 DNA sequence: TGTGCCAGCAGTCTATTACCCGGGATAGGTCAGCCCCAGCATTTT. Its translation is CASSLLPGIGQPQHF.

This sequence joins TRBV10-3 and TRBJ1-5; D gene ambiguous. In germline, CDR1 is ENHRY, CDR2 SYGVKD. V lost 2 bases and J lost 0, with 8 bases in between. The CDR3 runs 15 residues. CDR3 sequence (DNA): TGTGCCATCAGTGAGGAGTTTTATAGCAATCAGCCCCAGCATTTT. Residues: CAISEEFYSNQPQHF.

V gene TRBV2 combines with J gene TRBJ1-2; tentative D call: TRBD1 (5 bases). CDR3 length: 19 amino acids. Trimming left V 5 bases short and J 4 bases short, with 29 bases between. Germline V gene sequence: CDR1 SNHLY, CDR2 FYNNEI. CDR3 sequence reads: CASSRIVRRDQGGAYGYTF. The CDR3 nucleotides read TGTGCCAGCAGTCGGATCGTCCGCAGGGATCAGGGTGGGGCCTATGGCTACACCTTC.

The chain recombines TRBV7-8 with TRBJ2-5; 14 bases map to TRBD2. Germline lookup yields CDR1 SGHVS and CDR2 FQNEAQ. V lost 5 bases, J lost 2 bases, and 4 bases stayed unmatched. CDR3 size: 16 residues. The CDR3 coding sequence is TGTGCCAGCAGCCTTCGACTAGCGGGAGGGCAAGAGACCCAGTACTTC. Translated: CASSLRLAGGQETQYF.

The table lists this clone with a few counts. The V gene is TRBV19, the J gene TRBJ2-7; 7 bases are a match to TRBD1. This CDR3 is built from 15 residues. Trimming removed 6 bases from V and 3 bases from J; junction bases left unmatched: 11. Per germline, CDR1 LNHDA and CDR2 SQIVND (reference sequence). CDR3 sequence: CASSPTGAPVYEQYF. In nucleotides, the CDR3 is TGTGCCAGTAGCCCAACAGGGGCCCCTGTCTACGAGCAGTACTTC. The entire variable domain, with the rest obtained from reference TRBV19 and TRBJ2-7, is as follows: DGGITQSPKYLFRKEGQNVTLSCEQNLNHDAMYWYRQDPGQGLRLIYYSQIVNDFQKGDIAEGYSVSREKKESFPLTVTSAQKNPTAFYLCASSPTGAPVYEQYFGPGTRLTVT.

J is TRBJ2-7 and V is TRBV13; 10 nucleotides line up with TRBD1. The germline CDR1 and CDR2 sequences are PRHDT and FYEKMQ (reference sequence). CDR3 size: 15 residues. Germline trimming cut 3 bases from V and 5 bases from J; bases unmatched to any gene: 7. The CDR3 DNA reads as TGTGCCAGCAGCTTGGGGGGACAGGGGACCCACGAGCAGTACTTC. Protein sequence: CASSLGGQGTHEQYF.

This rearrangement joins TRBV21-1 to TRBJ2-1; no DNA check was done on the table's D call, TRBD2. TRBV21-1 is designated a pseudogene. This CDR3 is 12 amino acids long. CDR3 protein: CASSNVAPERFF. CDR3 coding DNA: TGTGCCAGCAGCAACGTAGCGCCTGAGCGGTTCTTC.